This T cell receptor (beta chain) is drawn from a study of blood T cell repertoires in COVID-19. The CDR3 sequence is 14 residues long. CDR1 is LNHNV and CDR2 is YYDKDF in the germline V gene (reference sequence). The junction had 4 bases not matched to a gene; V was cut back by 4 bases and J by 2 bases. The assay was immunoSEQ multiplex PCR, and TCRdb's table has in-frame clones only and misses some. This sample has some 310,000 clones; around 90% occur once, and the top ten carry 2.9%. Sequences were obtained from peripheral blood. V and J are TRBV15 and TRBJ1-2; 7 nucleotides match TRBD1. This TCR was sampled from a woman aged 25 to 39 with COVID-19, enrolled during active disease. The CDR3, as DNA: TGTGCCACCAGCATGATACAGGGGAACTATGGCTACACCTTC. It yields the protein CATSMIQGNYGYTF.